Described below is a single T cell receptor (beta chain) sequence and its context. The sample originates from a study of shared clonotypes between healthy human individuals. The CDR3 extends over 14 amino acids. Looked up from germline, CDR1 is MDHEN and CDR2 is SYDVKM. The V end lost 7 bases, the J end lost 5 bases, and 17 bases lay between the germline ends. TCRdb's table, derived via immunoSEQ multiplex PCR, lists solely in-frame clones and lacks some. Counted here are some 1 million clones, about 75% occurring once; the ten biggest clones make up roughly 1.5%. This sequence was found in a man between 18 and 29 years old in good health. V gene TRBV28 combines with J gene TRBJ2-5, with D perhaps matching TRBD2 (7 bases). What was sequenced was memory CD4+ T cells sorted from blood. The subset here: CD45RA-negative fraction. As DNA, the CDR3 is TGTGCCAGCACCCGAGGGGGGGCCCCGGAGACCCAGTACTTC. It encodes CASTRGGAPETQYF.